These 2 T cell receptor beta chains were sequenced from one sample in a study of CD8 T cells in ankylosing spondylitis. General observations from the study: In ankylosing spondylitis blood, a motif of roughly 8 highly homologous TCR beta variants appeared characteristic.

Their recognized antigens are unknown. TCRdb used MiXCR to reprocess the 5' RACE reads, holding one entry per CDR3 protein. The sample has hundreds of thousands of distinct CDR3 sequences, approximately 11% seen once; the top ten hold approximately 7%. The sample consisted of blood, either unsorted or a sorted T cell fraction (not recorded which). These receptors were collected from a male donor with ankylosing spondylitis.

The V and J genes are TRBV27 and TRBJ2-7; D is undetermined. In germline, CDR1 is MNHEY, CDR2 SMNVEV (reference sequence). The CDR3 sequence is 14 residues long. Trimming took 5 bases from V and 4 from J, leaving 15 bases between them. CDR3 sequence reads: CASSPTQIGYEQYF. CDR3 in DNA: TGTGCCAGCAGTCCTACGCAGATAGGGTACGAGCAGTACTTC.

This clonotype was counted many times. The rearrangement links TRBV7-2 to TRBJ2-3; 7 nucleotides match TRBD2. Germline CDR1 reads SGHTA; CDR2 reads FQGNSA. The CDR3 contains 15 residues. Trimming took 4 bases from V and 2 from J; bases not matched to a gene: 6. The CDR3 is CASSSGGTITDTQYF. CDR3 nucleotides: TGTGCCAGCAGCTCCGGGGGGACCATCACAGATACGCAGTATTTT.